The sequence of this TCR beta chain was determined in a study of cytomegalovirus exposure and HLA in healthy donors. Overall study results and limits: It was reportedly the case that the classifier diagnosed cytomegalovirus status with high specificity and sensitivity. A later analysis showed HLA-associated TCR beta chains outstripping equally common others in clonal expansion. Cytomegalovirus-associated status was assigned to about 160 TCR beta chains.

Comment on this clone: No antigen is known for it.

The CDR3 length is 13 residues. Germline V lookup: CDR1 MNHEY, CDR2 SVGAGI. With V trimmed by 5 bases and J by 2 bases, 1 base remained unmatched. Regarding donors, all were healthy bone marrow donors. PCR employed 60 Vbeta and 13 Jbeta primers. The table came from immunoSEQ multiplex PCR; TCRdb's copy has only in-frame clones and leaves some out. The sample includes over 100,000 clones. The specimen was PBMCs. J is TRBJ1-2 and V is TRBV6-5; 8 bases match TRBD1. The TCR sequence derives from a man aged 40-50 years in good health and CMV-seropositive. Here the CDR3 reads CASSRQGNYGYTF. The CDR3 DNA is TGTGCCAGCAGTCGACAGGGGAACTATGGCTACACCTTC.